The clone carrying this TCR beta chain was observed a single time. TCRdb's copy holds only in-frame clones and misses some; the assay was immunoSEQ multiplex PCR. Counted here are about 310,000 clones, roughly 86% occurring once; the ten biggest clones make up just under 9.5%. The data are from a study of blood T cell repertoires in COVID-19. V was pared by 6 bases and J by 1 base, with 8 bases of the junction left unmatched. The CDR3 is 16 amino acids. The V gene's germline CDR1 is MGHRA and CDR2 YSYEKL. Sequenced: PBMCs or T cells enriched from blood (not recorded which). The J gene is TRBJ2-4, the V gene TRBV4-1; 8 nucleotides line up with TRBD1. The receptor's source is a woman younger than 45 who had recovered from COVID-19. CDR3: CASRPNGQGAKNIQYF. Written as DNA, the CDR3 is TGCGCCAGCAGGCCAAACGGACAGGGCGCCAAAAACATTCAGTACTTC.